This record covers a single TCR beta chain. What it recognizes is unknown. Other DNA sequences in the sample encode the same CDR3. These data come from a study of CD8+ T cells in alopecia areata. The CDR3 consists of 11 residues. Germline CDR1 reads GTSNPN; CDR2 reads SVGIG (reference sequence). V was shortened by 4 bases and J by 1 base, with 4 bases between the two germline ends. The treatment was: oral pan-JAK inhibitor, 5-10 mg twice daily. TCR sequencing used cDNA made by reverse transcription of extracted RNA. This table comes from immunoSEQ multiplex PCR, and its TCRdb copy is limited to in-frame clones, with some not included. Of 170,000 or so clones in the sample, about three fifths were seen once. Points from the study as a whole: In scalp and blood during tofacitinib, many expanded lesional clones persisted. Mice gave a clearer picture of TCR sharing than patients did, possibly for HLA-related reasons. Resident alphabeta T-cell populations of normal skin are likewise subject to sequencing in scalp samples.

This sample comprised CD8+ T cells sorted from blood, obtained at week 24, from a patient treated with tofacitinib. The chain carries TRBV30 and TRBJ1-1; D uncertain. The receptor was isolated from a human donor with alopecia areata. CDR3 region: CAWTRNTEAFF. The CDR3 DNA follows: TGTGCCTGGACGCGGAACACTGAAGCTTTCTTT. Drawing the rest from reference TRBV30 and TRBJ1-1, the complete variable domain is SQTIHQWPATLVQPVGSPLSLECTVEGTSNPNLYWYRQAAGRGLQLLFYSVGIGQISSEVPQNLSASRPQDRQFILSSKKLLLSDSGFYLCAWTRNTEAFFGQGTRLTVV.